This T cell receptor (beta chain) came from a study of blood T cell repertoires in COVID-19. Study context: The United States, Italy and Spain were the sources of the acute and convalescent COVID-19 samples.

This clone was seen more than once but under ten times. Per the original data handling: How many nucleated cells were present was estimated from reference gene primer amplification. Only in-frame clones appear in the TCRdb table, and some are missing; sequencing was by immunoSEQ multiplex PCR. V, J and clone size are taken as reported in that table, and D and trimming were inferred from the DNA itself. Here the sample spans about 200,000 clones, about 92% being singletons. J was trimmed by 9 bases and V by 4 bases; bases with no gene match: 6. Germline V gene data show CDR1 as SGHNT and CDR2 as YYREEE (reference sequence). The CDR3 spans 14 residues.

The V gene is TRBV5-4, the J gene TRBJ1-6, with 8 bases matching TRBD1. This clonotype originated in a man aged 25-45 years with acute or convalescent COVID-19. The specimen sequenced was peripheral blood. The CDR3 coding sequence is TGTGCCAGCAGCATCCAGGGGGCGGGTTCACCCCTCCACTTT. Amino acids: CASSIQGAGSPLHF.